This entry features one T cell receptor beta chain sequence. This CDR3 has 15 amino acids. Germline CDR1 and CDR2: MNHNS and SASEGT. The junction had 6 bases not matched to a gene; V was cut back by 0 bases and J by 5 bases. TCRdb independently ran MiXCR on the RT-PCR reads; one entry per CDR3 protein. The profile shows about 680,000 distinct CDR3 sequences, approximately 14% of them singletons. The sample comprised memory CD4+ T cells from blood. The J gene is TRBJ2-7, the V gene TRBV6-1; 8 bases map to TRBD1. This sequence was found in a female donor in good health, serving as a healthy control. As DNA, the CDR3 is TGTGCCAGCAGTGAAGCATTCAGGGGGCGCGACGAGCAGTACTTC. Protein: CASSEAFRGRDEQYF.